This T cell receptor (beta chain) is from a study of immune heterogeneity within non-small cell lung tumors. Study-level findings and limits: Local tumor mutational burden, with an R of about 0.34, correlated moderately but significantly with local T-cell clonality.

Per sample, about 0.55 ug of bulk tumor genomic DNA was the template used. Surgical sampling yielded several biopsies per primary tumor (spaced far apart). Those enrolled were patients newly diagnosed with untreated non-small cell lung cancer and undergoing curative surgery. This clonotype was observed many times. What it recognizes is unknown. A first 10-cycle multiplex round used 32 V-gene and 13 J-gene primers on TCR beta CDR3. TCRdb called the multiplex PCR reads again in MiXCR, with one record for every CDR3 protein. The data hold 25,000 to 40,000 distinct CDR3 sequences, with about 29% observed a single time. Sequenced material: lung tumor tissue. This sequence originates from a man aged 40-50 years with non-small cell lung cancer.

The CDR3 is CASSLRREAGVDTQYF. CDR3 bases: TGTGCCAGCAGCTTGAGGCGGGAAGCGGGAGTAGATACGCAGTATTTT. The gene calls are TRBV7-2 and TRBJ2-3, with 8 bases that match TRBD2. The CDR3 has 16 amino acids. The germline V gene has CDR1 SGHTA and CDR2 FQGNSA. Losses at the gene ends were 3 bases for V and 5 bases for J; bases not matched to a gene: 10.